The 3 T cell receptor beta chains given below trace back to one sample, sequenced in a study of T cell repertoires in cytomegalovirus infection. MiXCR was run by TCRdb on the reads, yielding one entry per CDR3 protein. This table has fewer than 300,000 distinct CDR3 sequences, roughly 23% appearing once. The specimen was PBMCs. These receptors originate from a human donor in good health (CMV status not recorded). Some clones in this sample may be carry-over from other donors' samples.

The gene calls are TRBV28 and TRBJ2-2, with D possibly matching TRBD1 (5 bases). This CDR3 is 15 amino acids long. The germline V gene encodes CDR1 MDHEN and CDR2 SYDVKM. Trimming cost V 2 bases and J 4 bases, with 11 bases left between them. The CDR3 DNA reads TGTGCCAGCAGTTTAACAGGAGACCTCACCGGGGAGCTGTTTTTT. It specifies CASSLTGDLTGELFF.

This clonotype has more than one count but fewer than ten. V gene TRBV28 combines with J gene TRBJ1-2; no reliable D call. Trimming left V 7 bases short and J 7 bases short, with 10 bases between. Per the germline V gene, CDR1 is MDHEN and CDR2 is SYDVKM. The CDR3 consists of 11 residues. The CDR3 coding sequence is TGTGCCAGCAACTCATGGTTTGGCTACACCTTC. It yields the protein CASNSWFGYTF.

This clonotype was counted many times. The chain employs TRBV7-2 and TRBJ2-3; D not resolved. This CDR3 is built from 12 residues. The germline V gene has CDR1 SGHTA and CDR2 FQGNSA. Trimming stripped 8 bases from V and 3 bases from J, with 9 bases between. CDR3 sequence: CASPGLTDTQYF. The CDR3 nucleotides read TGTGCCAGCCCCGGGCTGACAGATACGCAGTATTTT.